This is a list of T cell receptor beta chains from one sample in a study of control samples from healthy donors and cancer patients. Profiling relied on immunoSEQ multiplex PCR, and the TCRdb table lists in-frame clones only, not all of them. The sample contains about 140,000 clones, 89% of which appear only once. Sequencing was performed on blood. These receptors originate from a man younger than 40 in good health. Both conserved end residues are part of each CDR3. The D gene is left open where the match is weak. Part of the rows lack a size; the others show once, few, many or a class for expanded clones.

TRBJ1-2 | . | . | TRBV4-2 | CASSQDRWGGYGYTF | TGTGCCAGCAGCCAAGATCGCTGGGGTGGATATGGCTACACCTTC
TRBJ2-3 | . | TRBD2 | TRBV3-1/TRBV3-2 | CASSHSGRTDTQYF | TGTGCCAGCAGCCATAGCGGGAGGACAGATACGCAGTATTTT
TRBJ1-1 | few | . | TRBV11-1 | CASSVLGGTEAFF | TGTGCCAGCAGCGTCCTGGGGGGCACTGAAGCTTTCTTT
TRBJ2-7 | . | TRBD1 | TRBV5-6 | CASSYDRATYEQYF | TGTGCCAGCAGCTATGACAGGGCGACCTACGAGCAGTACTTC
TRBJ1-1 | . | TRBD1 | TRBV27 | CASSWDSPKNTEAFF | TGTGCCAGCAGTTGGGACAGCCCGAAGAACACTGAAGCTTTCTTT
TRBJ2-7 | once | . | TRBV5-6 | CASSQQGRTYEQYF | TGTGCCAGCAGCCAACAGGGTAGGACCTACGAGCAGTACTTC
TRBJ1-1 | . | TRBD1 | TRBV29-1 | CSSGGVNTEAFF | TGCAGCTCAGGGGGGGTGAACACTGAAGCTTTCTTT
TRBJ2-2 | . | . | TRBV4-3 | CASSQDRGGELFF | TGCGCCAGCAGCCAAGATCGAGGGGGGGAGCTGTTTTTT
TRBJ1-2 | . | . | TRBV2 | CASSEAETFLSGYTF | TGTGCCAGCAGTGAAGCGGAGACGTTTCTCTCGGGCTACACCTTC
TRBJ1-2 | . | . | TRBV5-6 | CASSAGSGQYYGYTF | TGTGCCAGCAGCGCCGGCTCTGGACAGTACTATGGCTACACCTTC
TRBJ2-7 | . | TRBD2 | TRBV7-9 | CASSLGLAEIYEQYF | TGTGCCAGCAGCTTAGGACTAGCGGAAATCTACGAGCAGTACTTC
TRBJ2-7 | once | TRBD1 | TRBV10-3 | CAISEDRGSLYEQYF | TGTGCCATCAGTGAGGACAGGGGGAGTCTCTACGAGCAGTACTTC
TRBJ1-6 | . | . | TRBV5-4 | CASSDPGAVGVRDSPLHF | TGTGCCAGCAGCGACCCAGGGGCAGTTGGGGTCCGGGATTCACCCCTCCACTTT
TRBJ1-5 | . | TRBD1 | TRBV24-1 | CATSDPRGGNSNQPQHF | TGTGCCACCAGTGATCCCCGAGGGGGCAATAGCAATCAGCCCCAGCATTTT
TRBJ2-1 | . | TRBD2 | TRBV6-2/TRBV6-3 | CASSSLTQTSSKLGSYNEQFF | TGTGCCAGCAGTTCCCTTACTCAGACTAGCAGTAAACTCGGCTCCTACAATGAGCAGTTCTTC
TRBJ1-1 | . | . | TRBV7-2 | CASSFPTGKNTEAFF | TGTGCCAGCAGCTTCCCGACAGGAAAGAACACTGAAGCTTTCTTT
TRBJ1-1 | . | . | TRBV2 | CASNLVENTEAFF | TGTGCCAGCAACCTGGTGGAGAACACTGAAGCTTTCTTT